Listed below are T cell receptor beta chains from one sample, sequenced in a study of shared clonotypes between healthy human individuals. Sequencing was performed with immunoSEQ multiplex PCR; in TCRdb, only in-frame clones are kept and a portion is missing. The repertoire holds a few million clones, nearly 97% seen once, with over 0.1% in the top ten. Sequencing was done on a sample of naive CD4+ T cells sorted from blood. All receptors come from a man aged 18 to 30 in good health. CDR3s include the opening cysteine and the closing phenylalanine or tryptophan. Each record gives: D gene, J gene, V gene, clone size, CDR3 DNA, CDR3 protein. A D gene is named only where the DNA matches it firmly. The listing skips clone size in some rows; elsewhere it reads once, few, many or a size class.

TRBD2 | TRBJ2-1 | TRBV5-1 | NA | TGCGCCAGCAGCTTGGAGGGCCTAGCGGGACCTTTCAATGAGCAGTTCTTC | CASSLEGLAGPFNEQFF
NA | TRBJ1-2 | TRBV6-1 | NA | TGTGCCAGCAGTGAATACAGGACAGTGGGCTACACCTTC | CASSEYRTVGYTF
TRBD1 | TRBJ1-2 | TRBV7-9 | NA | TGTGCCAGCAGCTTAGAATTGGGACAGGGGGCTTATGGCTACACCTTC | CASSLELGQGAYGYTF
NA | TRBJ2-2 | TRBV5-1 | NA | TGCGCCAGCAGCTTGGCCGCCTTTCGGGGAAACACCGGGGAGCTGTTTTTT | CASSLAAFRGNTGELFF
TRBD1 | TRBJ2-2 | TRBV5-1 | NA | TGCGCCAGCAGCGCAGGGACAGGGGCGAACACCGGGGAGCTGTTTTTT | CASSAGTGANTGELFF
NA | TRBJ2-2 | TRBV7-9 | few | TGTGCCAGCAGCACTAGCACCGGGGAGCTGTTTTTT | CASSTSTGELFF
TRBD2 | TRBJ2-5 | TRBV6-5 | NA | TGTGCCAGCCACCGAGCGGGAGGACAAGAGACCCAGTACTTC | CASHRAGGQETQYF
NA | TRBJ2-1 | TRBV7-9 | NA | TGTGCCAGCAGAGCACAGGGTCCAGGCGATGAGCAGTTCTTC | CASRAQGPGDEQFF
NA | TRBJ1-4 | TRBV6-6 | NA | TGTGCCAGCAGTTACTCGGAGGTTCGGGACACCTTTGGACTGTTTTTT | CASSYSEVRDTFGLFF
NA | TRBJ2-6 | TRBV30 | NA | TGTGCCTGGACCCGCGCAGGGGGGCTCTCTGGGGCCAACGTCCTGACTTTC | CAWTRAGGLSGANVLTF
NA | TRBJ1-5 | TRBV28 | NA | TGTGCCAGCAGGGAGGGGAATAGCAATCAGCCCCAGCATTTT | CASREGNSNQPQHF
NA | TRBJ2-7 | TRBV19 | NA | TGTGCCAGTAGTATAGCTGCGGGGTTGAACTCCTACGAGCAGTACTTC | CASSIAAGLNSYEQYF
NA | TRBJ2-3 | TRBV9 | NA | TGTGCCAGCAGCGTAGCTAGCCTAGCAGGCACAGATACGCAGTATTTT | CASSVASLAGTDTQYF
NA | TRBJ1-1 | TRBV30 | NA | TGTGCCTGGAGTGTTCTACGGAACACTGAAGCTTTCTTT | CAWSVLRNTEAFF
NA | TRBJ2-1 | TRBV6-1 | NA | TGTGCCAGCACGTTTGGGGTTGGGTCCTACAATGAGCAGTTCTTC | CASTFGVGSYNEQFF
NA | TRBJ2-7 | TRBV11-2 | NA | TGTGCCAGCAGCGGAGGACTAGGGGGCTACGAGCAGTACTTC | CASSGGLGGYEQYF
NA | TRBJ1-2 | TRBV28 | NA | TGTGCCAGCAGTCCCGCAGGGTATGGCTACACCTTC | CASSPAGYGYTF
TRBD1 | TRBJ2-7 | TRBV6-1 | NA | TGTGCCAGCAGGAGCGGACAGGGGCCCTACGAGCAGTACTTC | CASRSGQGPYEQYF
NA | TRBJ1-3 | TRBV13 | NA | TGTGCCAGCAGCCGTGGGGGGCGCCTAGCTGGAAACACCATATATTTT | CASSRGGRLAGNTIYF
NA | TRBJ1-3 | TRBV30 | NA | TGTGCCTGGAGTGTAGACGGAAACTCTGGAAACACCATATATTTT | CAWSVDGNSGNTIYF
NA | TRBJ1-2 | TRBV28 | NA | TGTGCCAGCAGGCCGGCTCGGACAGCTAACTATGGCTACACCTTC | CASRPARTANYGYTF
TRBD1 | TRBJ2-2 | TRBV5-6 | NA | TGTGCCAGCAGCTTGCGGATGACAGGGCTAAGCACCGGGGAGCTGTTTTTT | CASSLRMTGLSTGELFF
NA | TRBJ2-1 | TRBV4-2 | NA | TGTGCCAGCAAGACGGGGGTAGATATCTACAATGAGCAGTTCTTC | CASKTGVDIYNEQFF
NA | TRBJ1-1 | TRBV28 | NA | TGTGCCAGCACCAGGGACCCCAGAGGTGAAGCTTTCTTT | CASTRDPRGEAFF
NA | TRBJ2-4 | TRBV28 | NA | TGTGCCAGCAGTTTAGGCTGGGCAGGGGAACAAAACATTCAGTACTTC | CASSLGWAGEQNIQYF
TRBD2 | TRBJ2-1 | TRBV6-5 | NA | TGTGCCAGCAGAAGGACTAGCGGGAACAATGAGCAGTTCTTC | CASRRTSGNNEQFF
NA | TRBJ2-5 | TRBV6-1 | NA | TGTGCCAGCAGGGAGAGGTATGGGCAGAAAGAGACCCAGTACTTC | CASRERYGQKETQYF
TRBD2 | TRBJ2-3 | TRBV4-3 | once | TGCGCCAGCAGCCAAGGGCTAGCGGGCGGCAGCACAGATACGCAGTATTTT | CASSQGLAGGSTDTQYF
NA | TRBJ1-1 | TRBV29-1 | NA | TGCAGCGCCGAACAGGGTAGGAACACTGAAGCTTTCTTT | CSAEQGRNTEAFF
NA | TRBJ2-4 | TRBV27 | NA | TGTGCCAGCTCTTCTTCAGGGGTGGGAGCCAAAAACATTCAGTACTTC | CASSSSGVGAKNIQYF
TRBD1 | TRBJ2-7 | TRBV5-4 | NA | TGTGCCAGCAGCCCGACAGGGATGGACGGCCGACCCTACGAGCAGTACTTC | CASSPTGMDGRPYEQYF